Presented here are 30 T cell receptor beta chains from one specimen sequenced in a study of OX40 agonist ivuxolimab in advanced cancers. Assay: immunoSEQ multiplex PCR; the TCRdb copy retains only in-frame clones and omits some. The data show fewer than 65,000 clones, about 94% seen once. The material sequenced was CD4+ or CD8+ T cells sorted from blood, taken in a trial of the OX40 agonist ivuxolimab. These receptors were collected from an adult with an advanced solid tumor such as melanoma, head and neck, liver or kidney cancer.

The CDR3 DNA sequence: TGCAGCGTGGAGACAGGACTTATCTATGGCTACACCTTC. Translation: CSVETGLIYGYTF. The J gene is TRBJ1-2, the V gene TRBV29-1, with D maybe TRBD1 (6 bases). The V end was cut by 6 bases, the J end by 4 bases, with 15 bases between. The CDR3 totals 13 residues. The germline gives CDR1 SQVTM, CDR2 ANQGSEA. The full variable domain, its missing parts supplied by reference TRBV29-1 and TRBJ1-2, is SAVISQKPSRDICQRGTSLTIQCQVDSQVTMMFWYRQQPGQSLTLIATANQGSEATYESGFVIDKFPISRPNLTFSTLTVSNMSPEDSSIYLCSVETGLIYGYTFGSGTRLTVV.

The chain has TRBV19 and TRBJ1-2, with D uncertain. V lost 5 bases to trimming and J lost 4 bases, with 8 bases between them. Germline lookup yields CDR1 LNHDA and CDR2 SQIVND (reference sequence). This CDR3 region has 12 residues. The CDR3 nucleotides are TGTGCCAGTAGTCCCGGACCCTATGGCTACACCTTC. It encodes CASSPGPYGYTF.

V gene TRBV28 combines with J gene TRBJ2-7, with 8 bases aligning to TRBD1. The CDR3 totals 14 residues. J lost 2 bases, V lost 5 bases, and 5 bases had no gene match. CDR1 MDHEN and CDR2 SYDVKM come from the germline V gene. The CDR3 DNA reads TGTGCCAGCAGTCTTGGACAGGGCGCCTACGAGCAGTACTTC. This codes for CASSLGQGAYEQYF.

The chain is built from TRBV2 and TRBJ2-3, with 9 bases matching TRBD2. The CDR3 is 15 amino acids. Germline V CDR1 and CDR2: SNHLY, FYNNEI. The ends lost 10 bases at V and 1 base at J; junction bases unmatched: 9. This chain's CDR3 is CATLKAGGGTDTQYF. The CDR3, as DNA: TGTGCCACCCTAAAAGCGGGAGGTGGCACAGATACGCAGTATTTT.

The V and J genes are TRBV6-5 and TRBJ1-2; D unresolved. This CDR3 has 13 amino acids. V was shortened by 6 bases and J by 2 bases, with 10 bases between the two germline ends. CDR1 and CDR2 (germline): MNHEY, SVGAGI. CDR3 protein: CASSGLLNYGYTF. DNA of the CDR3: TGTGCCAGCAGCGGATTGCTCAACTATGGCTACACCTTC.

V and J are TRBV27 and TRBJ2-7; 11 bases line up with TRBD1. V gave up 10 bases and J gave up 6 bases; unmatched junction bases: 5. From germline, CDR1 is MNHEY and CDR2 SMNVEV (reference sequence). The length of the CDR3 is 12 residues. The CDR3 DNA reads TGTGCCACCGGGACAGGGGGGAGCGAGCAGTACTTC. Protein: CATGTGGSEQYF.

The rearrangement links TRBV5-6 to TRBJ2-7, with D perhaps given as TRBD1 or TRBD2 (5 bases each). V was trimmed by 3 bases and J by 2 bases, leaving 9 bases between them. This CDR3 comprises 13 residues. Germline CDR1 reads SGHDT; CDR2 reads YYEEEE. The CDR3 DNA reads TGTGCCAGCAGCTGGGACGGAGCCTACGAGCAGTACTTC. It encodes CASSWDGAYEQYF.

This clone has at least ten counts. The chain recombines TRBV19 with TRBJ1-1; 10 bases align to TRBD1. This CDR3 has 18 residues. The germline V gene has CDR1 LNHDA and CDR2 SQIVND (reference sequence). V dropped 1 base and J dropped 3; count of bases not matched to a gene: 11. CDR3 amino acids: CASSIVASGQGFYTEAFF. As DNA, the CDR3 is TGTGCCAGTAGTATAGTCGCCTCGGGACAGGGGTTCTACACTGAAGCTTTCTTT.

The CDR3 coding sequence is TGTGCCACCAGCTTTGGACTGGGGGGCTACGAGCAGTACTTC. Amino acids: CATSFGLGGYEQYF. This chain joins TRBV15 and TRBJ2-7, with D maybe TRBD2 (6 bases). Germline V gene lookup returns CDR1 LNHNV and CDR2 YYDKDF (reference sequence). With 5 bases removed from V and 3 bases from J, the gap between germline ends came to 14 bases. The CDR3 length is 14 residues.

This clone was recorded only once. The chain has TRBV30 and TRBJ1-2, with no clear D. V was clipped by 4 bases and J by 6 bases, with 9 bases between them. Germline loops: CDR1 GTSNPN, CDR2 SVGIG (reference sequence). The CDR3 spans 11 residues. The CDR3 DNA is TGTGCCTGGATAGATGGGAATGGCTACACCTTC. Its translation is CAWIDGNGYTF.

The V gene is TRBV29-1, the J gene TRBJ2-2, with 7 bases aligning to TRBD1. Germline V gives CDR1 SQVTM, CDR2 ANQGSEA. V gave up 5 bases and J gave up 6 bases; unmatched junction bases: 12. The CDR3 runs 15 residues. CDR3 residues: CSVSGTDFLSGELFF. In nucleotides, the CDR3 is TGCAGCGTTTCCGGGACAGACTTTTTATCCGGGGAGCTGTTTTTT.

This chain uses TRBV2 with TRBJ1-5; 7 nucleotides line up with TRBD1. V trimming: 6 bases; J trimming: 2 bases; junction bases outside the gene matches: 7. The germline CDR1 and CDR2 sequences are SNHLY and FYNNEI. CDR3 size: 15 residues. The CDR3 bases are TGTGCCAGCAGCGACAGGGTGTCGGGCAATCAGCCCCAGCATTTT. Translated, it gives CASSDRVSGNQPQHF.

The J gene is TRBJ2-1, the V gene TRBV5-4; the D gene is possibly TRBD2 (6 bases). Trimming left V 5 bases short and J 10 bases short, with 16 bases between. Per the germline V gene, CDR1 is SGHNT and CDR2 is YYREEE (reference sequence). CDR3 length: 13 residues. CDR3 DNA: TGTGCCAGCAGTTACCGGGGGACTGGGGAGCAGTTCTTC. Translated: CASSYRGTGEQFF.

In DNA form, the CDR3 reads TGTGCCAGCAGTGAAGGCGGGAGTACGGGATCAGATACGCAGTATTTT. Translation: CASSEGGSTGSDTQYF. This chain joins TRBV2 and TRBJ2-3, with 7 nucleotides matching TRBD2. The ends lost 1 base at V and 4 bases at J; junction bases unmatched: 8. Germline lookup yields CDR1 SNHLY and CDR2 FYNNEI. The length of the CDR3 is 16 residues.

The chain is built from TRBV15 and TRBJ2-3; D is uncertain. Germline CDR1 and CDR2: LNHNV and YYDKDF (reference sequence). The CDR3 is 13 amino acids. Trimming removed 0 bases at V and 6 bases at J, with 7 bases between. CDR3 bases: TGTGCCACCAGCAGAGATAGCAGGGATACGCAGTATTTT. Residues: CATSRDSRDTQYF.

The J gene is TRBJ2-7, the V gene TRBV6-5; TRBD1 might be the D (6 bases). The CDR3 totals 15 residues. V lost 0 bases to trimming and J lost 4 bases, with 13 bases between them. Looked up from germline, CDR1 is MNHEY and CDR2 is SVGAGI. CDR3 residues: CASSYSSGVGYEQYF. DNA for the CDR3: TGTGCCAGCAGTTACTCTTCAGGGGTGGGTTACGAGCAGTACTTC.

The CDR3 spells CASKRGNEQFF. The CDR3 coding sequence is TGTGCCAGCAAACGAGGCAATGAGCAGTTCTTC. V and J are TRBV9 and TRBJ2-1; no clear D gene. Germline V lookup: CDR1 SGDLS, CDR2 YYNGEE. Trimming cost V 6 bases and J 6 bases, with 7 bases left between them. The CDR3 runs to 11 residues.

The rearrangement links TRBV19 to TRBJ1-1, with 7 positions matching TRBD1. The CDR3 contains 13 residues. Germline CDR1 LNHDA, CDR2 SQIVND (reference sequence). V gave up 5 bases and J gave up 7 bases; unmatched junction bases: 7. The CDR3 here is CASSSGTAVEAFF. The CDR3 coding sequence is TGTGCCAGTAGTTCCGGGACAGCGGTTGAAGCTTTCTTT.

V usage is TRBV19 and J usage is TRBJ2-1, with TRBD1 matching 8 bases. Per germline, CDR1 LNHDA and CDR2 SQIVND (reference sequence). The CDR3 sequence is 15 residues long. V lost 6 bases to trimming and J lost 2 bases; unmatched junction nucleotides: 6. The CDR3 sequence is CASSRDRGAYNEQFF. The CDR3 DNA is TGTGCCAGTAGCCGAGACAGGGGCGCCTACAATGAGCAGTTCTTC.

J is TRBJ2-7 and V is TRBV12-5, with TRBD2 matching over 7 bases. Germline V gene sequence: CDR1 LGHNT, CDR2 FRNRAP. The length of the CDR3 is 13 residues. J gave up 3 bases and V 6 bases, and 5 bases lay outside the gene matches. The CDR3 is CASGLADNYEQYF. Here the CDR3 DNA reads TGTGCTAGTGGCCTAGCGGATAACTACGAGCAGTACTTC. Using reference TRBV12-5 and TRBJ2-7 for the parts outside the CDR3, the full variable domain is DARVTQTPRHKVTEMGQEVTMRCQPILGHNTVFWYRQTMMQGLELLAYFRNRAPLDDSGMPKDRFSAEMPDATLATLKIQPSEPRDSAVYFCASGLADNYEQYFGPGTRLTVT.

This clone turned up a few times. The genes are TRBV27 and TRBJ1-5; unclear D gene. Per germline, CDR1 MNHEY and CDR2 SMNVEV (reference sequence). CDR3 length equals 13 residues. Trimming pared 6 bases from V and 7 bases from J, leaving 13 bases between. CDR3 region: CASSMDAGQPQHF. As DNA, the CDR3 is TGTGCCAGCAGCATGGACGCGGGGCAGCCCCAGCATTTT.

The V call is TRBV6-1, the J call TRBJ2-7; 12 bases map to TRBD2. The CDR3 length is 16 residues. Germline V gene lookup returns CDR1 MNHNS and CDR2 SASEGT. The ends lost 1 base at V and 3 bases at J; junction bases unmatched: 4. The CDR3 is CASSEGTSGTLYEQYF. In nucleotides, the CDR3 is TGTGCCAGCAGTGAAGGGACTAGCGGGACTCTCTACGAGCAGTACTTC.

The chain uses TRBV6-1 and TRBJ2-3; 9 positions agree with TRBD1. CDR1 and CDR2 from the germline V gene are MNHNS and SASEGT. Trimming took 5 bases from V and 3 from J; bases not matched to a gene: 6. CDR3 length: 15 residues. The CDR3 bases are TGTGCCAGCAGTATGATCGGGACAGGGACAGATACGCAGTATTTT. Encoded protein: CASSMIGTGTDTQYF.

This chain uses TRBV10-2 with TRBJ1-5; D is ambiguous. The CDR3 length is 13 residues. Germline V gene sequence: CDR1 WSHSY, CDR2 SAAADI. The V gene lost 2 bases and the J gene lost 7 bases, with 9 bases spanning the gap. CDR3 residues: CASSEVGRQPQHF. CDR3 DNA sequence: TGCGCCAGCAGTGAGGTTGGTCGCCAGCCCCAGCATTTT.

The chain couples TRBV5-5 to TRBJ2-7; weak D call: TRBD1 (6 bases). The CDR3 has 16 residues. Trimming removed 0 bases at V and 3 bases at J, with 16 bases between. CDR1 and CDR2 from the germline V gene are SGHKS and YYEKEE (reference sequence). CDR3 nucleotides: TGTGCCAGCAGCTTGGTCCAGGGGCTGTGGATCTACGAGCAGTACTTC. Translation: CASSLVQGLWIYEQYF.

The chain is built from TRBV27 and TRBJ2-1, with 9 bases that match TRBD2. Germline V CDR1 and CDR2: MNHEY, SMNVEV (reference sequence). The CDR3 consists of 16 residues. Germline trimming cut 4 bases from V and 4 bases from J; bases unmatched to any gene: 8. The chain's CDR3 is CASSSISGSGYNEQFF. Here the CDR3 DNA reads TGTGCCAGCAGTTCTATTAGCGGGAGTGGGTACAATGAGCAGTTCTTC.

The chain couples TRBV2 to TRBJ2-1, with D perhaps TRBD2 (6 bases). Trimming cost V 7 bases and J 6 bases, with 19 bases left between them. The CDR3 loop spans 15 amino acids. Germline loops: CDR1 SNHLY, CDR2 FYNNEI. CDR3 in amino acids: CASIIGLAPINEQFF. In DNA, the CDR3 is TGTGCCAGCATAATAGGGCTAGCGCCAATCAATGAGCAGTTCTTC.

V and J are TRBV7-9 and TRBJ2-7; D is ambiguous. The CDR3 loop spans 13 amino acids. Germline CDR1 and CDR2: SEHNR and FQNEAQ (reference sequence). V was shortened by 4 bases and J by 1 base, with 8 bases between the two germline ends. CDR3 in amino acids: CASSSEKSYEQYF. In DNA, the CDR3 is TGTGCCAGCAGCTCCGAAAAGTCCTACGAGCAGTACTTC.

The gene calls are TRBV15 and TRBJ1-2; D is undetermined. V shed 0 bases and J shed 3 bases, with 11 bases lying between them. CDR1 LNHNV and CDR2 YYDKDF come from the germline V gene (reference sequence). The CDR3 has 15 amino acids. The CDR3: CATSRDRPEYYGYTF. The CDR3 DNA sequence: TGTGCCACCAGCAGAGATCGTCCTGAATACTATGGCTACACCTTC.

The rearrangement uses TRBV4-1 and TRBJ1-1, with TRBD1 identical over 7 bases. V trimming: 1 base; J trimming: 0 bases; junction bases outside the gene matches: 5. The V gene's germline CDR1 is MGHRA and CDR2 YSYEKL. This CDR3 contains 16 residues. Written as DNA, the CDR3 is TGCGCCAGCAGCCAAGGACAGGGATACATGAACACTGAAGCTTTCTTT. Protein product: CASSQGQGYMNTEAFF.